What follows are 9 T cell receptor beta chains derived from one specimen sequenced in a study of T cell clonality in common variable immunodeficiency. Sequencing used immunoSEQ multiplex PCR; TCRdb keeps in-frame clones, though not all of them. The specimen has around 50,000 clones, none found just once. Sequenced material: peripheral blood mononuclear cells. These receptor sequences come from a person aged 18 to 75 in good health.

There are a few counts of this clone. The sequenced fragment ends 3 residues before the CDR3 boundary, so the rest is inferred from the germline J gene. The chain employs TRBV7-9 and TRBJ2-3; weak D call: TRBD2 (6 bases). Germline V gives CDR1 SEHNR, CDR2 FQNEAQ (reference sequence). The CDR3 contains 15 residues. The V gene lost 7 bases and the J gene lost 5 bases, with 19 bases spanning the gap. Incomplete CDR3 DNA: TGTGCCAGCACCGATTACGGGGGTCTGGAAGATACG. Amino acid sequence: CASTDYGGLEDT. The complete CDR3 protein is CASTDYGGLEDTQYF. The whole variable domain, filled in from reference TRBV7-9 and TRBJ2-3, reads DTGVSQNPRHKITKRGQNVTFRCDPISEHNRLYWYRQTLGQGPEFLTYFQNEAQLEKSRLLSDRFSAERPKGSFSTLEIQRTEQGDSAMYLCASTDYGGLEDTQYFGPGTRLTVL.

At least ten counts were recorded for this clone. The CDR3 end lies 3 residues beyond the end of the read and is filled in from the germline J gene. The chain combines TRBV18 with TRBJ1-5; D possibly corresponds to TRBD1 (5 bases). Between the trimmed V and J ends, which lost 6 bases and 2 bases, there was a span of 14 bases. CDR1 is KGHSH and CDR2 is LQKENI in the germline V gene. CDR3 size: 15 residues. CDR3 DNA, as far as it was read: TGTGCCAGCTCCACGGGGGGTATACGCAATCAGCCC. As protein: CASSTGGIRNQP. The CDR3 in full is CASSTGGIRNQPQHF.

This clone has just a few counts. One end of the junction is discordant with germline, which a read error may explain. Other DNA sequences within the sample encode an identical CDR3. The CDR3 loop is CASSLVQGSFTGNTIYF. The covered CDR3 bases are TGTGCCAGCAGCTTGGTACAGGGGAGTTTCACTGGAAACACA. The chain joins TRBV7-6 to TRBJ1-3, with 7 bases lining up with TRBD1. The read ends 3 residues early relative to the CDR3; the germline J gene fills the gap. CDR1 SGHVS and CDR2 FNYEAQ come from the germline V gene. The CDR3 runs 17 residues.

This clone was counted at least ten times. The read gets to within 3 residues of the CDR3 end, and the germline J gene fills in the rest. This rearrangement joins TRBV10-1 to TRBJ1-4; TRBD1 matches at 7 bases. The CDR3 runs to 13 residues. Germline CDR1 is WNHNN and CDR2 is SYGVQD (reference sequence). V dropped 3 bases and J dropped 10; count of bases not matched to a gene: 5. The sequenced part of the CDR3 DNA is TGCGCCAGCAGTGATCAGGGGGGAGGAAAA. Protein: CASSDQGGGK. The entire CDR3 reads CASSDQGGGKLFF.

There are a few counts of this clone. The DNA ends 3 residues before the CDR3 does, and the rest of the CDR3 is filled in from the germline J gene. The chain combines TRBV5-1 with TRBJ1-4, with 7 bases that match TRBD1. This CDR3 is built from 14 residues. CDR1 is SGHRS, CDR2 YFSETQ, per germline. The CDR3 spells CASSPGQSNSPLFF. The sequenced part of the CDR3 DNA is TGCGCCAGCAGCCCGGGACAGTCGAATTCACCA.

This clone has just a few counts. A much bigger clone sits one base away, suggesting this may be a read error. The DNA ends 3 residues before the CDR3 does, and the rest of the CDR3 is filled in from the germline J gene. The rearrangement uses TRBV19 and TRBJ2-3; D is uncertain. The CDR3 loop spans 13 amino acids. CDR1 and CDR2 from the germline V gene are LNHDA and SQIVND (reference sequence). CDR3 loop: CASSIKERRPQYF. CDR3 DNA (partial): TGTGCCAGTAGCATCAAAGAGCGACGGCCG.

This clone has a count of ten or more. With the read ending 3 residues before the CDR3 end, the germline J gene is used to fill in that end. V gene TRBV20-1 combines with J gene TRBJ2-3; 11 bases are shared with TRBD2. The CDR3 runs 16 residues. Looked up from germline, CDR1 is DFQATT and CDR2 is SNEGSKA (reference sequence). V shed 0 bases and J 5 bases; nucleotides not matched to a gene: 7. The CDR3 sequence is CSARERLAGLGDTQYF. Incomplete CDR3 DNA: TGCAGTGCTAGAGAAAGACTAGCGGGGCTCGGAGATACG.

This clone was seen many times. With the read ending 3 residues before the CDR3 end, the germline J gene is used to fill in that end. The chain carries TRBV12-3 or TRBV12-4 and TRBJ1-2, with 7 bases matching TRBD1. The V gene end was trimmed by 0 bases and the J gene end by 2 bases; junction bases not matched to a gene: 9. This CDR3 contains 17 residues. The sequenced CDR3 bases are TGTGCCAGCAGTTTAGCGGGGGGAGGGGGCCGGAACTATGGC. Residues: CASSLAGGGGRNYG. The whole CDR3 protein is CASSLAGGGGRNYGYTF.

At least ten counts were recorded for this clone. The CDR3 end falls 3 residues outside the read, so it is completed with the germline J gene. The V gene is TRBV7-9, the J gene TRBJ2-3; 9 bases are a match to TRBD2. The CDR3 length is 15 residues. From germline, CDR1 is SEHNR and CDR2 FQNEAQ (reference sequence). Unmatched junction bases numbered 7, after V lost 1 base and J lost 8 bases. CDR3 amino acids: CASSLGGRGLLTQYF. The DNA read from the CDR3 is TGTGCCAGCAGCTTAGGCGGGAGGGGGCTCCTTACG.